These 28 T cell receptor beta chains were sequenced from one sample in a study of shared clonotypes between healthy human individuals. The data were produced by immunoSEQ multiplex PCR, yet TCRdb's version contains in-frame clones alone and is incomplete. Of 2 million to 2.5 million clones listed, approximately 90% are singletons. The sample consisted of naive CD4+ T cells from PBMCs. Subset described: CD45RA+ positively selected. The receptors originated from a young man in good health. Some clones in this sample may be carry-over from other donors' samples.

V usage is TRBV9 and J usage is TRBJ2-1; TRBD1 is a possible D gene (5 bases). Per germline, CDR1 SGDLS and CDR2 YYNGEE. CDR3 length: 14 residues. Between the trimmed V and J ends, which lost 2 bases and 4 bases, there was a span of 10 bases. CDR3 in amino acids: CASSVDILYNEQFF. The CDR3, as DNA: TGTGCCAGCAGCGTGGACATCCTTTACAATGAGCAGTTCTTC.

This clone is a singleton in its sample. J is TRBJ2-7 and V is TRBV4-2; 15 bases agree with TRBD2. Germline CDR1 LGHNA, CDR2 YNFKEQ. V dropped 3 bases and J dropped 7; count of bases not matched to a gene: 10. The CDR3 sequence is 17 residues long. The CDR3: CASSQGLAGGRAKEQYF. The CDR3 nucleotides read TGTGCCAGCAGCCAGGGACTAGCGGGAGGCCGGGCTAAGGAGCAGTACTTC.

This sequence joins TRBV25-1 and TRBJ1-3; D may be TRBD1 (6 bases). This CDR3 comprises 13 residues. Germline V CDR1 and CDR2: MGHDK, SYGVNS. The V end lost 3 bases, the J end lost 8 bases, and 11 bases lay between the germline ends. Here the CDR3 reads CASSDGGWDTIYF. As DNA, the CDR3 is TGTGCCAGCAGTGACGGGGGCTGGGACACCATATATTTT. The full variable domain, in which reference TRBV25-1 and TRBJ1-3 provide the parts outside the CDR3, is EADIYQTPRYLVIGTGKKITLECSQTMGHDKMYWYQQDPGMELHLIHYSYGVNSTEKGDLSSESTVSRIRTEHFPLTLESARPSHTSQYLCASSDGGWDTIYFGEGSWLTVV.

This chain uses TRBV7-6 with TRBJ1-2, with D possibly being TRBD1 (5 bases). The CDR3 loop spans 14 amino acids. The germline gives CDR1 SGHVS, CDR2 FNYEAQ. V dropped 2 bases and J dropped 2 bases, with 9 bases sitting between them. The CDR3 bases are TGTGCCAGCAGCTTACGAGCAGGGAACTATGGCTACACCTTC. As protein: CASSLRAGNYGYTF.

The chain carries TRBV7-9 and TRBJ1-4; D is perhaps TRBD1 (6 bases). The CDR3 extends over 16 amino acids. Per the germline V gene, CDR1 is SEHNR and CDR2 is FQNEAQ (reference sequence). Between the trimmed V and J ends, which lost 1 base and 11 bases, there was a span of 20 bases. The CDR3 nucleotides read TGTGCCAGCAGCTTAGAATCTGTGGGGGCCCACGGGAAACTGTTTTTT. It codes for CASSLESVGAHGKLFF.

The rearrangement links TRBV19 to TRBJ2-5, with a possible D match to TRBD1 (5 bases). Germline V lookup: CDR1 LNHDA, CDR2 SQIVND (reference sequence). V shed 6 bases and J shed 3 bases, with 11 bases lying between them. The CDR3 has 13 amino acids. The CDR3 reads CASSPGWEETQYF. DNA of the CDR3: TGTGCCAGTAGCCCAGGGTGGGAAGAGACCCAGTACTTC.

In this sample, this clone turned up once. V usage is TRBV5-1 and J usage is TRBJ2-3; D possibly corresponds to TRBD1 (5 bases). V was shortened by 0 bases and J by 2 bases, with 13 bases between the two germline ends. Germline-derived CDR1 and CDR2 are SGHRS and YFSETQ. CDR3 length equals 16 residues. For the CDR3, the DNA is TGCGCCAGCAGCTTGGGTCCCAGGGAACCCACAGATACGCAGTATTTT. This sequence encodes CASSLGPREPTDTQYF.

This clone was seen more than once but under ten times. V usage is TRBV19 and J usage is TRBJ2-2; the D is unclear. Per the germline V gene, CDR1 is LNHDA and CDR2 is SQIVND (reference sequence). This CDR3 comprises 14 residues. V lost 10 bases, J lost 2 bases, and 14 bases lay in between. For the CDR3, the DNA is TGTGCCACCCGAGGTACACCCAACACCGGGGAGCTGTTTTTT. This codes for CATRGTPNTGELFF.

The gene calls are TRBV6-6 and TRBJ2-3; 7 bases agree with TRBD2. CDR3 length: 15 residues. The germline CDR1 and CDR2 sequences are MNHNY and SVGAGI (reference sequence). With 4 bases clipped from V and 3 bases from J, the junction kept 7 bases outside the gene matches. The CDR3 reads CASSLLAPRTDTQYF. The CDR3 DNA follows: TGTGCCAGCAGTTTACTAGCGCCTAGGACAGATACGCAGTATTTT.

This clone was detected once. Other DNA sequences in the same sample also yield this CDR3. The gene calls are TRBV18 and TRBJ2-3; D is perhaps TRBD1 (5 bases). Germline V CDR1 and CDR2: KGHSH, LQKENI. The germline V and J ends were trimmed by 6 bases and 4 bases, with 8 bases remaining between them. CDR3 length: 12 amino acids. The CDR3 sequence: CASSPRADTQYF. The CDR3 DNA is TGTGCCAGCTCCCCCAGGGCAGATACGCAGTATTTT.

The chain carries TRBV5-4 and TRBJ1-1; the D gene is possibly TRBD1 (5 bases). Trimming left V 6 bases short and J 0 bases short, with 12 bases between. The CDR3 sequence is 14 residues long. The germline V gene has CDR1 SGHNT and CDR2 YYREEE (reference sequence). In DNA form, the CDR3 reads TGTGCCAGCACCCGGACGGACATGAACACTGAAGCTTTCTTT. It is translated as CASTRTDMNTEAFF.

This clone has more than one count but fewer than ten. The chain recombines TRBV7-2 with TRBJ1-2; D is unresolved. Germline V gives CDR1 SGHTA, CDR2 FQGNSA. The V end was cut by 6 bases, the J end by 2 bases, with 7 bases between. This CDR3 region has 12 residues. The CDR3 coding sequence is TGTGCCAGCAGATCGGACAACTATGGCTACACCTTC. Residues: CASRSDNYGYTF.

The V and J genes are TRBV6-6 and TRBJ1-2, with unresolved D. Trimming left V 3 bases short and J 4 bases short, with 12 bases between. Germline V lookup: CDR1 MNHNY, CDR2 SVGAGI (reference sequence). The CDR3 sequence is 14 residues long. In nucleotides, the CDR3 is TGTGCCAGCAGTTATGGTGACAACATCTATGGCTACACCTTC. Its translation is CASSYGDNIYGYTF.

The V gene is TRBV6-1, the J gene TRBJ2-7; D ambiguous. The germline V gene encodes CDR1 MNHNS and CDR2 SASEGT. V was shortened by 3 bases and J by 1 base, with 4 bases between the two germline ends. This CDR3 is built from 12 residues. CDR3 in DNA: TGTGCCAGCAGTGAGAAGTCCTACGAGCAGTACTTC. Translating it yields CASSEKSYEQYF.

The chain couples TRBV4-1 to TRBJ2-1; D possibly corresponds to TRBD2 (5 bases). The CDR3 has 15 residues. With 4 bases removed from V and 7 bases from J, the gap between germline ends came to 17 bases. Looked up from germline, CDR1 is MGHRA and CDR2 is YSYEKL. CDR3 bases: TGCGCCAGCAGCCCCACTAGGGTAGTGGTTAATGAGCAGTTCTTC. This gives the protein CASSPTRVVVNEQFF.

V usage is TRBV29-1 and J usage is TRBJ2-7; a possible D gene is TRBD2 (5 bases). This CDR3 has 14 residues. In germline, CDR1 is SQVTM, CDR2 ANQGSEA. V was pared by 3 bases and J by 9 bases, with 21 bases between. CDR3 coding DNA: TGCAGCGTTGATATATGCCTAGCTGGTCTAGGGCAGTACTTC. Translation: CSVDICLAGLGQYF.

This clone was counted once. This chain uses TRBV5-1 with TRBJ2-5, with 10 bases aligning to TRBD2. The CDR3 loop spans 15 amino acids. Looked up from germline, CDR1 is SGHRS and CDR2 is YFSETQ. V lost 6 bases to trimming and J lost 4 bases; unmatched junction nucleotides: 9. The CDR3 loop is CASTISSGRAETQYF. The CDR3 DNA reads as TGCGCCAGCACAATCTCCAGCGGGAGGGCAGAGACCCAGTACTTC.

The chain uses TRBV5-1 and TRBJ2-1; weak D call: TRBD1 (6 bases). CDR1 and CDR2 (germline): SGHRS, YFSETQ. The V gene lost 4 bases and the J gene lost 4 bases, with 21 bases spanning the gap. The CDR3 runs 17 residues. The CDR3: CASSKHQGSGTYNEQFF. The DNA for the CDR3 is TGCGCCAGCAGCAAACACCAGGGGAGCGGCACTTACAATGAGCAGTTCTTC.

The count of this clone is one. The V call is TRBV10-3, the J call TRBJ2-7; TRBD2 aligns across 12 bases. Germline trimming cut 10 bases from V and 2 bases from J; bases unmatched to any gene: 9. Germline V gene sequence: CDR1 ENHRY, CDR2 SYGVKD. This CDR3 has 15 amino acids. CDR3 nucleotide sequence: TGTGCCACGCAACCACTAGCGGGAGGCACCTACGAGCAGTACTTC. The encoded protein is CATQPLAGGTYEQYF.

The chain recombines TRBV7-8 with TRBJ2-7; 11 positions match TRBD2. The CDR3 loop spans 15 amino acids. CDR1 is SGHVS, CDR2 FQNEAQ, per germline. After removal of 2 bases from V and 2 bases from J, the junction contained 2 bases not matched to a gene. The CDR3 DNA is TGTGCCAGCAGCTTATTAGCGGGAGGGACCTACGAGCAGTACTTC. Amino acids: CASSLLAGGTYEQYF.

This sequence joins TRBV27 and TRBJ2-1; perhaps D is TRBD1 or TRBD2 (5 bases each). Germline values: CDR1 MNHEY, CDR2 SMNVEV (reference sequence). The length of the CDR3 is 14 residues. Trimming took off 6 bases at V and 10 bases at J, with 19 bases between the two ends. Written as DNA, the CDR3 is TGTGCCAGCAGCCGTGCCGGGACCGGGGCGGAGCAGTTCTTC. Translation gives CASSRAGTGAEQFF.

The rearrangement uses TRBV28 and TRBJ2-5; either TRBD1 or TRBD2 may supply D (5 bases each). Per the germline V gene, CDR1 is MDHEN and CDR2 is SYDVKM. The CDR3 is 15 amino acids. The germline V and J ends were trimmed by 2 bases and 7 bases, with 17 bases remaining between them. The CDR3, as DNA: TGTGCCAGCAGTTTAACGGGGCCTCTATCTCCGACCCAGTACTTC. Residues: CASSLTGPLSPTQYF.

The genes are TRBV28 and TRBJ2-7; the D call may be TRBD1 or TRBD2 (5 bases each). V lost 4 bases and J lost 6, with 19 bases in between. Per the germline V gene, CDR1 is MDHEN and CDR2 is SYDVKM. This CDR3 is 15 amino acids long. The CDR3 region is CASSSVGDGDVEQYF. In DNA form, the CDR3 reads TGTGCCAGCAGTTCAGTCGGGGATGGGGACGTCGAGCAGTACTTC.

J is TRBJ2-7 and V is TRBV2; D may correspond to TRBD1 or TRBD2 (5 bases each). The V end lost 4 bases, the J end lost 1 base, and 14 bases lay between the germline ends. From germline, CDR1 is SNHLY and CDR2 FYNNEI. CDR3 length: 15 residues. CDR3 bases: TGTGCCAGCAGTGCCCCCGGGACCCTTTCCTACGAGCAGTACTTC. Translated, it gives CASSAPGTLSYEQYF. Complete variable domain (other parts from reference TRBV2 and TRBJ2-7): EPEVTQTPSHQVTQMGQEVILRCVPISNHLYFYWYRQILGQKVEFLVSFYNNEISEKSEIFDDQFSVERPDGSNFTLKIRSTKLEDSAMYFCASSAPGTLSYEQYFGPGTRLTVT.

The V and J genes are TRBV19 and TRBJ1-5, with a possible D match to TRBD1 (5 bases). The CDR3 contains 15 residues. CDR1 and CDR2 from the germline V gene are LNHDA and SQIVND (reference sequence). The ends were cut back, 1 base at V and 6 bases at J, with 13 bases in the middle. The CDR3: CASSIAGGRGQPQHF. In nucleotides, the CDR3 is TGTGCCAGTAGTATAGCCGGGGGGAGGGGTCAGCCCCAGCATTTT.

The chain carries TRBV7-2 and TRBJ1-5, with D possibly matching TRBD1 (6 bases). CDR1 and CDR2 (germline): SGHTA, FQGNSA. Trimming pared 5 bases from V and 4 bases from J, leaving 15 bases between. The CDR3 extends over 15 amino acids. CDR3 loop: CASSPRGDQNQPQHF. DNA of the CDR3: TGTGCCAGCAGCCCGAGGGGGGACCAGAATCAGCCCCAGCATTTT.

CDR3 DNA sequence: TGTGCCAGTAGTATCTTAGCGGGAGGGCTTTACAATGAGCAGTTCTTC. Amino acid sequence: CASSILAGGLYNEQFF. This rearrangement joins TRBV19 to TRBJ2-1; 11 bases line up with TRBD2. Per the germline V gene, CDR1 is LNHDA and CDR2 is SQIVND (reference sequence). Germline trimming cut 3 bases from V and 4 bases from J; bases unmatched to any gene: 5. This CDR3 comprises 16 residues.

The chain carries TRBV28 and TRBJ1-2, with D tentatively TRBD1 (6 bases). Per the germline V gene, CDR1 is MDHEN and CDR2 is SYDVKM. The V end was cut by 11 bases, the J end by 0 bases, with 16 bases between. The CDR3 extends over 14 amino acids. The CDR3 DNA follows: TGTGCCGGGGGGGGGCGGAGCCCTAACTATGGCTACACCTTC. It is translated as CAGGGRSPNYGYTF.